Sequencing of this T cell receptor (beta chain) was carried out in a study of T cells in Graves' hyperthyroidism and ophthalmopathy. As for the study in general: Peripheral blood was taken when the disease was first diagnosed, before any treatment began.

RNA transcripts gave rise to amplified TCR beta CDR3 regions. The HTBI primer set was used in a first-round RT-PCR of the TCR CDR3. One entry per CDR3 protein results from TCRdb running MiXCR on the multiplex PCR reads. Found here are a few hundred thousand distinct CDR3 sequences, about 13% of them singletons; the top ten hold 5.3%. General study findings and limits: Ophthalmopathy, as predicted by the model, came a median 6.5 months after the prediction. Most clonotypes expanded in thyroid above 0.001 were likewise present in blood.

The germline V gene has CDR1 MNHEY and CDR2 SVGAGI. V lost 6 bases, J lost 4 bases, and 19 bases lay in between. The CDR3 extends over 16 amino acids. Uncontrolled infections, other autoimmune diseases, pregnancy or lactation led to exclusion of patients. Worth noting for this clonotype: Its antigen is undetermined.

This sequence joins TRBV6-5 and TRBJ2-1, with D tentatively TRBD2 (7 bases). Sequencing was performed on blood. This receptor was taken from a woman between 18 and 29 years old with Graves' hyperthyroidism. In DNA, the CDR3 is TGTGCCAGCAGGACCCAGGGGCTAGCGGAGTACAATGAGCAGTTCTTC. This gives the protein CASRTQGLAEYNEQFF.